The 14 T cell receptor delta chains listed next were all sequenced from one sample in a study of DNA immune sequencing with unique molecular identifiers. Primers for all 8 TRDV and 4 TRDJ genes amplified genomic DNA in 32-plex. A 12-nucleotide UMI was added during 2 to 3 barcoding PCR cycles before adapter PCR. TCRdb re-called the multiplex PCR reads through CATT. The sample lists about 420 delta-chain clones; about 31% were seen once. The sequencing input was buffy coat blood. These receptors were collected from a human donor in good health.

Of note for this clone: The protein that TCRdb holds for this DNA derives from a much larger clone and differs from the translated DNA at residue 17, which likely indicates a read error; the protein shown here is translated from the DNA. For the CDR3, the DNA is TGTGCTCTTGGGGTGTCCCCCCTTGGCCCTGGGGATACGAGTACCCCTACGTACACCGATAAACTCATCTTT. Encoded protein: CALGVSPLGPGDTSTPTYTDKLIF. V gene TRDV1 combines with J gene TRDJ1; 9 bases align to TRDD3. Germline V gene data show CDR1 as TSWWSYY and CDR2 as QGS. The CDR3 covers 24 residues. With V trimmed by 4 bases and J by 0 bases, 30 bases remained unmatched.

This clone is categorized as medium-sized. The V call is TRDV2, the J call TRDJ1, with 9 positions matching TRDD3. Looked up from germline, CDR1 is GEAIGNYY and CDR2 is EKD. V lost 3 bases, J lost 5 bases, and 9 bases stayed unmatched. CDR3 length equals 15 residues. In DNA, the CDR3 is TGTGCCTGTGACTCACTGGGGGACGGGGGTGATAAACTCATCTTT. This translates into CACDSLGDGGDKLIF.

This clone was counted between two and nine times. One base separates it from a far larger clone, so it is likely a read error. V and J are TRDV2 and TRDJ1, with a tentative D call TRDD3 (6 bases). The germline V gene encodes CDR1 GEAIGNYY and CDR2 EKD. The CDR3 spans 14 residues. CDR3 region: CARDTLLGGDKLIF. The CDR3 DNA is TGTGCCCGTGACACCCTACTGGGAGGCGATAAACTCATCTTT.

In its sample, this clone is large (0.1 to 1%). V is TRDV2 and J is TRDJ1; TRDD3 matches at 11 bases. J gave up 3 bases and V 0 bases, and 2 bases lay outside the gene matches. The length of the CDR3 is 15 residues. The V gene's germline CDR1 is GEAIGNYY and CDR2 EKD. The CDR3 region is CACDTLGDTADKLIF. CDR3 nucleotide sequence: TGTGCCTGTGACACCCTGGGGGATACAGCCGATAAACTCATCTTT.

A note on this clone: Since a far larger clone is one base different, this is likely a read error. The sample carries other DNA sequences with the same CDR3. The chain has TRDV1 and TRDJ1, with TRDD2 identical over 9 bases. The CDR3 length is 15 residues. Germline loops: CDR1 TSWWSYY, CDR2 QGS. The CDR3 sequence: CALGEPAFLRLELIF. In DNA form, the CDR3 reads TGTGCTCTTGGTGAACCGGCCTTCCTACGGTTAGAGCTCATCTTT.

This clone is medium-sized in the sample. This chain links TRDV1 with TRDJ1; TRDD3 agrees at 10 bases. This CDR3 is 20 amino acids long. Germline V CDR1 and CDR2: TSWWSYY, QGS. With 3 bases clipped from V and 0 bases from J, the junction kept 16 bases outside the gene matches. The DNA of the CDR3 is TGTGCTCTTGGGGACACCTCCCTTCGTACTGGGGGATGGTACACCGATAAACTCATCTTT. Protein: CALGDTSLRTGGWYTDKLIF.

Points on this clone: This could be a read error, since a much larger clone is one nucleotide away. The V gene is TRDV1, the J gene TRDJ1; 7 bases agree with TRDD3. The CDR3 loop spans 25 amino acids. From germline, CDR1 is TSWWSYY and CDR2 QGS. This chain's CDR3 is CAIGEPRPTDWGTPNPLVYTDKLIF. The CDR3 region has the DNA TGTGCTATTGGGGAACCTCGGCCTACGGATTGGGGGACCCCTAACCCTCTCGTGTACACCGATAAACTCATCTTT.

A remark on this clone: A read error is likely here: a far larger clone is one base away. The chain couples TRDV2 to TRDJ1; 12 bases line up with TRDD3. The CDR3 has 17 amino acids. Germline trimming cut 0 bases from V and 4 bases from J; bases unmatched to any gene: 8. Germline V lookup: CDR1 GEAIGNYY, CDR2 EKD. The CDR3 loop reads CACDTANTGGYIDKLIF. The CDR3 coding sequence is TGTGCCTGTGACACCGCCAATACTGGGGGATACATCGATAAACTCATCTTT.

This clone is large by share. This same CDR3 is encoded by further DNA sequences in the sample. The rearrangement uses TRDV2 and TRDJ1; 8 nucleotides line up with TRDD3. V dropped 3 bases and J dropped 2; count of bases not matched to a gene: 13. This CDR3 comprises 17 residues. The germline V gene has CDR1 GEAIGNYY and CDR2 EKD. In nucleotides, the CDR3 is TGTGCCTGTGACCCCCTTACTGGGGGCCGTCGGACCGATAAACTCATCTTT. It specifies CACDPLTGGRRTDKLIF.

In its sample, this clone is large. The rearrangement uses TRDV2 and TRDJ1; the match to TRDD3 covers 13 bases. Germline assignment: CDR1 GEAIGNYY and CDR2 EKD. The length of the CDR3 is 18 residues. The V segment lost 0 bases and the J segment 4 bases; nucleotides outside the gene matches: 10. DNA of the CDR3: TGTGCCTGTGACACCTTACCCGTACTGGGGGATACGGACGATAAACTCATCTTT. Its protein is CACDTLPVLGDTDDKLIF.

By proportion, this clone is large. Other DNA sequences in this sample translate to the same CDR3. This chain's CDR3 is CAFGEYWGIDSTDKLIF. The CDR3 DNA sequence: TGTGCCTTTGGGGAGTACTGGGGGATTGACAGCACCGATAAACTCATCTTT. This chain joins TRDV3 and TRDJ1; 10 nucleotides align to TRDD3. CDR1 is TVYSNPD, CDR2 GDNSRS, per germline (reference sequence). The CDR3 contains 17 residues. V shed 2 bases, J shed 1 base, and the junction held 13 bases outside the gene matches.

This clone was recorded a few times. It is likely a read error: a sequence one base away is far more abundant. The chain recombines TRDV1 with TRDJ4, with D perhaps matching TRDD3 (7 bases). Germline CDR1 is TSWWSYY and CDR2 is QGS. The CDR3 has 21 residues. The DNA of the CDR3 is TGTGCTCTTGGGGAGGCGAGGCGTTCTTTCCTAAAGTACTGGGGAGGCAGACCCCTGTTCTTT. It is translated as CALGEARRSFLKYWGGRPLFF.

On this clone itself: The TCRdb record carries a much larger clone's protein, which differs from this DNA's translation at residue 12; a read error is the likely cause, and the protein listed here is the DNA translation. Other DNA sequences of this sample code for an identical CDR3. The chain joins TRDV1 to TRDJ1; 9 bases agree with TRDD2. V dropped 1 base and J dropped 11; count of bases not matched to a gene: 11. This CDR3 region has 15 residues. In germline, CDR1 is TSWWSYY, CDR2 QGS. CDR3 bases: TGTGCTCTTGGGGAACCGGCCTTCCTACGGTTAGACCTCATCTTT. Residues: CALGEPAFLRLDLIF.

For this clone: A read error may be the cause here, since a much bigger clone is one base away. The genes are TRDV2 and TRDJ1; 12 bases map to TRDD3. Germline lookup yields CDR1 GEAIGNYY and CDR2 EKD. CDR3 length equals 19 residues. V lost 4 bases and J lost 1; bases outside the gene matches: 15. CDR3 amino acids: CACDPLITGGYPSTDKLIF. The CDR3 DNA sequence: TGTGCCTGTGATCCCCTTATTACTGGGGGATACCCGAGCACCGATAAACTCATCTTT.